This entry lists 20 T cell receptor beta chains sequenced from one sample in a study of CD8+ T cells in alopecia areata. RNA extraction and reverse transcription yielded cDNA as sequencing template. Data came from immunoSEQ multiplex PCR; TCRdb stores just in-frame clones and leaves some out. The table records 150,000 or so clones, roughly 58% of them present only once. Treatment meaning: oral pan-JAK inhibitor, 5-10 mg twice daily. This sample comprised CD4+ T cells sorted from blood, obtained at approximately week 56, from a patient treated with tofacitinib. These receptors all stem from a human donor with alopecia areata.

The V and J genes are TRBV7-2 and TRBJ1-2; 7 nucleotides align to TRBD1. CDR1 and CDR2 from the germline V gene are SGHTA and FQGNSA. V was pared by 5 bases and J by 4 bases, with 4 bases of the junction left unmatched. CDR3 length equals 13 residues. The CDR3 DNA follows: TGTGCCAGCAGCCCGGGACAGACCTATGGCTACACCTTC. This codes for CASSPGQTYGYTF. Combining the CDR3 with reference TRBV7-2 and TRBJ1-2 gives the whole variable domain GAGVSQSPSNKVTEKGKDVELRCDPISGHTALYWYRQSLGQGLEFLIYFQGNSAPDKSGLPSDRFSAERTGGSVSTLTIQRTQQEDSAVYLCASSPGQTYGYTFGSGTRLTVV.

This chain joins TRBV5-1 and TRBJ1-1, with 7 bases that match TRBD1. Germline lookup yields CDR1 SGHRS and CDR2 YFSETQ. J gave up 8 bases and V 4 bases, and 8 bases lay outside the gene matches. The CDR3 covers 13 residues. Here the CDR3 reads CASSNKQGLEAFF. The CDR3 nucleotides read TGCGCCAGCAGCAACAAACAGGGGTTGGAAGCTTTCTTT.

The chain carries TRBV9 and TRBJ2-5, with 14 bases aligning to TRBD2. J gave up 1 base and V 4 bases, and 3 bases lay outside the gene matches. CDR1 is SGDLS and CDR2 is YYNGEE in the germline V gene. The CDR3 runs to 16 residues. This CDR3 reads CASSTGLAGGQETQYF. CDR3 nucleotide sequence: TGTGCCAGCAGCACCGGACTAGCGGGGGGCCAAGAGACCCAGTACTTC.

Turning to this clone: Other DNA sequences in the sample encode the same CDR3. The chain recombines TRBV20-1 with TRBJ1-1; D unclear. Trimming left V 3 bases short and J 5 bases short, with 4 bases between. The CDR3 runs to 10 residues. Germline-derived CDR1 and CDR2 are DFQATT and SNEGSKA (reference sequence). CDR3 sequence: CSARRTEAFF. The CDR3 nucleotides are TGCAGTGCTAGGAGAACTGAAGCTTTCTTT.

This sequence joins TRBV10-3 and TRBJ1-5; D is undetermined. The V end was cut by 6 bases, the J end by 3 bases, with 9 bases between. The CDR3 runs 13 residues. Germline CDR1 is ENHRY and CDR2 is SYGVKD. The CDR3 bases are TGTGCCATCAGAGACTCCGACAATCAGCCCCAGCATTTT. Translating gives CAIRDSDNQPQHF.

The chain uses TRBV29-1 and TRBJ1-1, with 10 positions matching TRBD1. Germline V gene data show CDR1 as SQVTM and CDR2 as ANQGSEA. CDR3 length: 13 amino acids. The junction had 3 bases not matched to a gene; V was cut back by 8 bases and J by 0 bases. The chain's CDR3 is CSFGTGVNTEAFF. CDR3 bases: TGCAGCTTCGGGACAGGGGTGAACACTGAAGCTTTCTTT.

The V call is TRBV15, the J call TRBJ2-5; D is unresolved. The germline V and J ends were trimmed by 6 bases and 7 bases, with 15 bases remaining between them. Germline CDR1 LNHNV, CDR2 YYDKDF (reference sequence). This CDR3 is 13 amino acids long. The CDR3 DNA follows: TGTGCCACCAGGGGCTCCGCCCGGGCGACCCAGTACTTC. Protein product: CATRGSARATQYF.

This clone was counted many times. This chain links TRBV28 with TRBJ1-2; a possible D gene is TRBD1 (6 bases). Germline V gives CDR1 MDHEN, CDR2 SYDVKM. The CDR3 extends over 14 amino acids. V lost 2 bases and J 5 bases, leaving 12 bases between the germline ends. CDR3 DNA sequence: TGTGCCAGCAGTTTACAGGGGCCACTTTATGGCTACACCTTC. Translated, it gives CASSLQGPLYGYTF.

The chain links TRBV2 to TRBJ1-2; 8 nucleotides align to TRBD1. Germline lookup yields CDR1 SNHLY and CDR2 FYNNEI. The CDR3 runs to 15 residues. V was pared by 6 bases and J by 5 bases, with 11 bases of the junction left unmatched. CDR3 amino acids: CASSLGQAELYGYTF. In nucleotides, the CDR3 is TGTGCCAGCAGCCTGGGACAGGCTGAATTGTATGGCTACACCTTC. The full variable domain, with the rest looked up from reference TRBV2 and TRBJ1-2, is EPEVTQTPSHQVTQMGQEVILRCVPISNHLYFYWYRQILGQKVEFLVSFYNNEISEKSEIFDDQFSVERPDGSNFTLKIRSTKLEDSAMYFCASSLGQAELYGYTFGSGTRLTVV.

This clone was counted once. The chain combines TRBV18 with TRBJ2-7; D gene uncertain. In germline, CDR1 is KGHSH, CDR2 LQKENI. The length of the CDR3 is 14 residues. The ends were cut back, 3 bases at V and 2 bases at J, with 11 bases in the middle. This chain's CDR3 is CASSPLGRAYEQYF. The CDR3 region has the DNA TGTGCCAGCTCACCTCTTGGACGGGCCTACGAGCAGTACTTC.

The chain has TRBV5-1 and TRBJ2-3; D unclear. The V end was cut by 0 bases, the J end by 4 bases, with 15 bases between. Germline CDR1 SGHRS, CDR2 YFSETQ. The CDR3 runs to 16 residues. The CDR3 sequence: CASSLAVIRSSDTQYF. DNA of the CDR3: TGCGCCAGCAGCTTGGCGGTTATTAGGTCGTCAGATACGCAGTATTTT.

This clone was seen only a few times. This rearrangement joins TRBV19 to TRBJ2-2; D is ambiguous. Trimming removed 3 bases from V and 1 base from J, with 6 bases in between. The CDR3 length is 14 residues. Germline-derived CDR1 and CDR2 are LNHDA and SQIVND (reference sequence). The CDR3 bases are TGTGCCAGTAGTATCTCCCTGAACACCGGGGAGCTGTTTTTT. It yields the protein CASSISLNTGELFF. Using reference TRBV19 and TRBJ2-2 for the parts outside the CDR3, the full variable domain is DGGITQSPKYLFRKEGQNVTLSCEQNLNHDAMYWYRQDPGQGLRLIYYSQIVNDFQKGDIAEGYSVSREKKESFPLTVTSAQKNPTAFYLCASSISLNTGELFFGEGSRLTVL.

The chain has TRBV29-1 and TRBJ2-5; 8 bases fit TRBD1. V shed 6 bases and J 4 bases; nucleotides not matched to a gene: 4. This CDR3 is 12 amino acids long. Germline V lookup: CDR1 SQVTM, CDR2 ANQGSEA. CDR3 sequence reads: CSVQTGGETQYF. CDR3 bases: TGCAGCGTCCAAACAGGGGGAGAGACCCAGTACTTC.

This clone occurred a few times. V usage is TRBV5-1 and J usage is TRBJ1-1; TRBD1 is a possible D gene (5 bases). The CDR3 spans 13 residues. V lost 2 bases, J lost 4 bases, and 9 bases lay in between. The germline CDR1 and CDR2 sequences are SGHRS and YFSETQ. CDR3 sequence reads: CASSFPGGTEAFF. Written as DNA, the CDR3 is TGCGCCAGCAGCTTTCCGGGGGGCACTGAAGCTTTCTTT.

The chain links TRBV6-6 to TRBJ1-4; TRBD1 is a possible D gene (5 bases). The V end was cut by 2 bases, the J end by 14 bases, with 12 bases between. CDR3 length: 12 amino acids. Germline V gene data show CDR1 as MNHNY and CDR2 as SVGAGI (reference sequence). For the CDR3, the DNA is TGTGCCAGCAGTTACAGGGGAGGTGACCTGTTTTTT. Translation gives CASSYRGGDLFF.

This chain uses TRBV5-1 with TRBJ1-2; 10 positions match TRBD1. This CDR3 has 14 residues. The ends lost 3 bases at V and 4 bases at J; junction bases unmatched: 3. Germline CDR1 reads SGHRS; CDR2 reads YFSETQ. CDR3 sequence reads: CASSSGTGVYGYTF. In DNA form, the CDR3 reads TGCGCCAGCAGCTCCGGGACAGGGGTCTATGGCTACACCTTC.

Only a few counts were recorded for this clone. The CDR3 is CASSASGRAYAFF. The CDR3 bases are TGTGCCAGCAGCGCCAGCGGGAGGGCGTACGCTTTCTTT. This chain uses TRBV5-6 with TRBJ1-1; D unclear. There are 13 residues in the CDR3. Germline V gene lookup returns CDR1 SGHDT and CDR2 YYEEEE. Trimming took off 4 bases at V and 11 bases at J, with 18 bases between the two ends.

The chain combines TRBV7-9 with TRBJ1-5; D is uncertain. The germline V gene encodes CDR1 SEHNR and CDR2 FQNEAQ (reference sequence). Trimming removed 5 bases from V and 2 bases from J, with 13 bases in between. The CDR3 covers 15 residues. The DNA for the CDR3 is TGTGCCAGCAGCCCACTAGGGCACCGCAATCAGCCCCAGCATTTT. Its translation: CASSPLGHRNQPQHF. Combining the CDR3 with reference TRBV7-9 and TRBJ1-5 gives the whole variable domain DTGVSQNPRHKITKRGQNVTFRCDPISEHNRLYWYRQTLGQGPEFLTYFQNEAQLEKSRLLSDRFSAERPKGSFSTLEIQRTEQGDSAMYLCASSPLGHRNQPQHFGDGTRLSIL.

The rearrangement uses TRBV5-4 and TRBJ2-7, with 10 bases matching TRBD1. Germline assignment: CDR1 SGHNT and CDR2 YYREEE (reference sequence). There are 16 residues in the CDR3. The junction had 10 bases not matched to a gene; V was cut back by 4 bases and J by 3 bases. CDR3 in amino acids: CASSTPGTGAGYEQYF. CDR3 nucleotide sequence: TGTGCCAGCAGCACACCCGGGACAGGGGCGGGCTACGAGCAGTACTTC.

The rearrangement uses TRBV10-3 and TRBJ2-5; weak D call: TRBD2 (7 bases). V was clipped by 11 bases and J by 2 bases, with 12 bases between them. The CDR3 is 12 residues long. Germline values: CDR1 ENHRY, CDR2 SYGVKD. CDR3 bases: TGTGCCGCTGGGGGGGCTCAAGAGACCCAGTACTTC. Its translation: CAAGGAQETQYF.